Listed below are T cell receptor beta chains from one sample, sequenced in a study of shared clonotypes between healthy human individuals. Some clones are missing from TCRdb's copy, which holds only in-frame ones; the method was immunoSEQ multiplex PCR. The sample carries some 2.3 million clones, more than 80% recorded once. The material sequenced was naive CD4+ T cells from PBMCs. The origin of the receptors is a man in his late teens or twenties in good health. Some clones in this sample may be carry-over from other donors' samples. Both conserved end residues are part of each CDR3. A D gene is named only where the DNA matches it firmly. Clone size, where shown, is once, few, many, or a class for clones that have expanded.

size	V	D	J	CDR3	DNA
-	TRBV27	TRBD2	TRBJ2-5	CASLAPPSGSRETQYF	TGTGCCAGCCTTGCCCCCCCTAGCGGGAGCCGGGAGACCCAGTACTTC
-	TRBV28	-	TRBJ2-7	CASLHYAESYEQYF	TGTGCCAGCCTCCACTACGCGGAGTCCTACGAGCAGTACTTC
-	TRBV9	-	TRBJ1-5	CASSPGRDSNQPQHF	TGTGCCAGCAGCCCGGGACGGGATAGCAATCAGCCCCAGCATTTT
-	TRBV23-1	TRBD2	TRBJ2-7	CASSPHKGSGIYEQYF	TGCGCCAGCAGTCCCCATAAAGGCAGCGGGATCTACGAGCAGTACTTC
-	TRBV5-4	-	TRBJ2-6	CASSLDQAGANVLTF	TGTGCCAGCAGCTTGGACCAGGCTGGGGCCAACGTCCTGACTTTC
-	TRBV11-3	TRBD2	TRBJ2-3	CASSLGGTSGLLTDTQYF	TGTGCCAGCAGCTTAGGGGGGACTAGCGGATTACTCACAGATACGCAGTATTTT
-	TRBV10-3	TRBD1	TRBJ1-1	CAIAGQGMNTEAFF	TGTGCCATCGCTGGACAGGGTATGAACACTGAAGCTTTCTTT
-	TRBV14	-	TRBJ2-7	CASSQAGGATYEQYF	TGTGCCAGCAGCCAAGCAGGCGGGGCGACCTACGAGCAGTACTTC
-	TRBV5-6	-	TRBJ2-3	CASSLVARTDTQYF	TGTGCCAGCAGCTTGGTGGCCCGCACAGATACGCAGTATTTT
-	TRBV2	TRBD1	TRBJ2-1	CASSGQQGAYNEQFF	TGTGCCAGCAGTGGCCAACAGGGGGCTTACAATGAGCAGTTCTTC
-	TRBV7-9	-	TRBJ1-5	CASSPGPDRSNQPQHF	TGTGCCAGCAGCCCAGGTCCGGACAGAAGCAATCAGCCCCAGCATTTT
-	TRBV2	TRBD1	TRBJ2-7	CASTKDRDRDEQYF	TGTGCCAGCACCAAGGACAGGGATCGAGACGAGCAGTACTTC
-	TRBV4-1	-	TRBJ1-5	CASSQVLDRVQPQHF	TGCGCCAGCAGCCAAGTCCTAGATCGGGTCCAGCCCCAGCATTTT
-	TRBV9	TRBD1	TRBJ2-1	CASSQRQGIDEQFF	TGTGCCAGCAGCCAACGACAGGGAATCGATGAGCAGTTCTTC
-	TRBV6-5	TRBD2	TRBJ2-1	CASSYSKLAGGNEQFF	TGTGCCAGCAGTTACTCGAAGCTAGCGGGGGGGAATGAGCAGTTCTTC
once	TRBV5-1	TRBD2	TRBJ2-3	CASNPLTGGTDTQYF	TGCGCCAGCAACCCTCTTACGGGAGGAACAGATACGCAGTATTTT
-	TRBV9	-	TRBJ1-2	CASSEPPGRITYGYTF	TGTGCCAGCAGCGAGCCCCCGGGACGGATAACCTATGGCTACACCTTC
-	TRBV7-9	TRBD2	TRBJ2-2	CASSLSLAGLTGELFF	TGTGCCAGCAGCTTATCACTAGCGGGACTCACCGGGGAGCTGTTTTTT
-	TRBV20-1	-	TRBJ1-1	CSAKFLREAFF	TGCAGTGCTAAATTTCTACGGGAAGCTTTCTTT
-	TRBV5-5	TRBD1	TRBJ2-2	CASSLEGAAGELFF	TGTGCCAGCAGCTTGGAGGGGGCCGCCGGGGAGCTGTTTTTT
-	TRBV5-1	TRBD1	TRBJ1-2	CASSRDRGQEGYTF	TGCGCCAGCAGTCGGGACAGGGGGCAGGAAGGCTACACCTTC
-	TRBV6-5	TRBD1	TRBJ2-7	CASSPDRGAYEQYF	TGTGCCAGCAGCCCAGACAGGGGTGCCTACGAGCAGTACTTC
-	TRBV7-9	-	TRBJ2-2	CASSLQGGSNTGELFF	TGTGCCAGCAGCTTACAGGGCGGATCGAACACCGGGGAGCTGTTTTTT
-	TRBV23-1	-	TRBJ1-1	CASSQWDDWNPMNTEAFF	TGCGCCAGCAGTCAATGGGATGATTGGAACCCTATGAACACTGAAGCTTTCTTT
once	TRBV11-3	-	TRBJ2-3	CASSRDGGQGDTQYF	TGTGCCAGCAGCCGAGACGGGGGCCAGGGAGATACGCAGTATTTT